The rows below give T cell receptor beta chains drawn from one sample of a study of blood T cell repertoires in COVID-19. Generated by immunoSEQ multiplex PCR, the TCRdb table keeps only in-frame clones and is missing some. The profile covers around 250,000 clones, with approximately 90% appearing a single time and roughly 2.9% taken by the ten largest. Sequencing input: PBMCs or T cells enriched from blood (not recorded which). These receptors came from a man in his forties who had been exposed to COVID-19. The conserved cysteine and the conserved F or W are not part of the CDR3 here.

TRBV7-2	TRBJ2-1	ASSLTGNNEQF
TRBV24-1	TRBJ1-5	ATSDEGSSNQPQH
TRBV5-4	TRBJ1-1	ASSPTGGTQNTEAF
TRBV5-4	TRBJ2-1	ASSSSGLAPEWGYNEQF
TRBV28	TRBJ1-6	ASRQGYNSPLH
TRBV7-9	TRBJ2-1	ASSLIGAGGPSYNEQF
TRBV5-6	TRBJ2-7	ASRGTADSYEQY
TRBV7-9	TRBJ2-7	ASSPGQALEQY
TRBV7-6	TRBJ2-1	ASSLGASGSSYNEQF
TRBV11-2	TRBJ2-2	ASSLNPRSRDTGELF
TRBV7-9	TRBJ2-7	ASSQRTGQGAGEQY
TRBV27	TRBJ2-2	ASSWSGAPTGELF
TRBV19	TRBJ1-4	ASSPGQNLNEKLF
TRBV19	TRBJ2-1	ASAPGLASNEQF
TRBV3-1/TRBV3-2	TRBJ2-1	ASSQVAASYNEQF